One and the same sample provided the 16 T cell receptor beta chains below, sequenced in a study of T cells in Graves' hyperthyroidism and ophthalmopathy. RNA transcripts provided the source from which TCR beta CDR3 regions were amplified. A first-round RT-PCR of the TCR CDR3 used the HTBI primer set. TCRdb fed the multiplex PCR reads into MiXCR, producing one record per CDR3 protein. The profile shows more than 500,000 distinct CDR3 sequences, around 45% of them singletons. The sequenced material came from peripheral blood or thyroid tissue (not recorded which). The receptors were gathered from an adult woman with Graves' disease, either hyperthyroidism or ophthalmopathy (not recorded which).

This clonotype was detected only once. The CDR3 reads CSVEGLSGETQYF. In DNA form, the CDR3 reads TGCAGCGTTGAAGGACTGTCTGGGGAGACCCAGTACTTC. V usage is TRBV29-1 and J usage is TRBJ2-5, with no clear D. The CDR3 has 13 residues. The germline V gene encodes CDR1 SQVTM and CDR2 ANQGSEA. Trimming left V 1 base short and J 5 bases short, with 11 bases between.

This clonotype was recorded many times. V gene TRBV7-2 combines with J gene TRBJ2-7; 7 nucleotides agree with TRBD2. CDR3 length equals 14 residues. V trimming: 3 bases; J trimming: 3 bases; junction bases outside the gene matches: 5. Germline V gives CDR1 SGHTA, CDR2 FQGNSA. DNA for the CDR3: TGTGCCAGCAGCTTTTGGGGGGGTGTCTACGAGCAGTACTTC. Amino acid sequence: CASSFWGGVYEQYF.

The V call is TRBV12-3 or TRBV12-4, the J call TRBJ1-2; 8 nucleotides agree with TRBD1. The CDR3 is 14 residues long. Trimming removed 5 bases from V and 2 bases from J; junction bases left unmatched: 4. The CDR3 here is CASSRTGRNYGYTF. CDR3 sequence (DNA): TGTGCCAGCAGTCGGACAGGGAGAAACTATGGCTACACCTTC.

In this sample, this clonotype turned up a few times. The rearrangement uses TRBV29-1 and TRBJ1-2; D gene uncertain. The V gene lost 8 bases and the J gene lost 2 bases, with 12 bases spanning the gap. CDR3 length equals 12 residues. Germline CDR1 is SQVTM and CDR2 is ANQGSEA. This CDR3 is CSLAWVNYGYTF. The CDR3, as DNA: TGCAGCTTGGCTTGGGTCAACTATGGCTACACCTTC.

This rearrangement joins TRBV29-1 to TRBJ1-4; 8 bases are shared with TRBD1. The junction had 8 bases not matched to a gene; V was cut back by 6 bases and J by 8 bases. CDR1 SQVTM and CDR2 ANQGSEA come from the germline V gene. The CDR3 covers 13 residues. The CDR3 loop is CSVYQGATEKLFF. CDR3 nucleotide sequence: TGCAGCGTGTATCAGGGGGCCACCGAAAAACTGTTTTTT.

This clonotype was found many times. CDR3 amino acids: CASSLGSGDSPLHF. The DNA of the CDR3 is TGCGCCAGCAGCTTGGGATCAGGGGATTCACCCCTCCACTTT. V and J are TRBV5-1 and TRBJ1-6; a possible D gene is TRBD1 (6 bases). The V end lost 0 bases, the J end lost 8 bases, and 9 bases lay between the germline ends. The CDR3 length is 14 residues. Germline V gene sequence: CDR1 SGHRS, CDR2 YFSETQ.

This rearrangement joins TRBV11-2 to TRBJ2-2; perhaps TRBD2 as D (7 bases). The CDR3 sequence is 16 residues long. Trimming took 4 bases from V and 3 from J, leaving 15 bases between them. Germline CDR1 and CDR2: SGHAT and FQNNGV. The CDR3 is CASSSAGGLDTGELFF. CDR3 coding DNA: TGTGCCAGCAGCTCCGCCGGGGGGCTGGACACCGGGGAGCTGTTTTTT.

Many counts were recorded for this clonotype. The rearrangement joins TRBV9 to TRBJ2-2; D ambiguous. CDR1 and CDR2 (germline): SGDLS, YYNGEE. V lost 0 bases, J lost 6 bases, and 15 bases lay in between. The CDR3 has 16 residues. The CDR3 is CASSVARTPFAGELFF. As DNA, the CDR3 is TGTGCCAGCAGCGTAGCTAGAACCCCGTTCGCCGGGGAGCTGTTTTTT.

The V and J genes are TRBV24-1 and TRBJ1-2, with 8 positions matching TRBD1. Germline V gene data show CDR1 as KGHDR and CDR2 as SFDVKD. The CDR3 consists of 14 residues. With V trimmed by 12 bases and J by 0 bases, 8 bases remained unmatched. The CDR3 here is CAPGTGAANYGYTF. CDR3 nucleotide sequence: TGTGCCCCCGGGACAGGCGCTGCTAACTATGGCTACACCTTC.

The chain employs TRBV6-6 and TRBJ1-6; D unclear. Trimming left V 6 bases short and J 3 bases short, with 18 bases between. The germline V gene has CDR1 MNHNY and CDR2 SVGAGI (reference sequence). This CDR3 is 17 amino acids long. The CDR3 sequence: CASRNAGIQDYNSPLHF. The CDR3 nucleotides read TGTGCCAGCAGAAACGCGGGGATCCAGGACTATAATTCACCCCTCCACTTT.

The genes are TRBV6-4 and TRBJ2-5; D is perhaps TRBD2 (6 bases). Germline V gene sequence: CDR1 MRHNA, CDR2 SNTAGT. The germline V and J ends were trimmed by 0 bases and 5 bases, with 10 bases remaining between them. The CDR3 has 14 residues. The chain's CDR3 is CASSDSTGVETQYF. The CDR3 bases are TGTGCCAGCAGTGACTCGACGGGGGTTGAGACCCAGTACTTC.

This clonotype has a count of ten or more. This chain joins TRBV10-3 and TRBJ2-7; D is possibly TRBD1 (6 bases). With 10 bases removed from V and 4 bases from J, the gap between germline ends came to 17 bases. This CDR3 has 13 residues. CDR1 and CDR2 (germline): ENHRY, SYGVKD. The CDR3 is CATNGQSTYEQYF. In nucleotides, the CDR3 is TGTGCCACCAATGGACAGAGCACTTACGAGCAGTACTTC.

For this clonotype: No conserved phenylalanine or tryptophan is present at the end of the CDR3, so a read error is the likely explanation. This sequence joins TRBV5-6 and TRBJ1-6; 7 bases fit TRBD1. The trim removed 5 bases at V and 7 bases at J, leaving 9 bases unmatched. The CDR3 is made up of 15 amino acids. Germline V lookup: CDR1 SGHDT, CDR2 YYEEEE. CDR3 amino acids: CASSYGQAWNSPLHL. The CDR3 DNA follows: TGTGCCAGCAGTTACGGACAGGCGTGGAATTCACCCCTCCACCTT.

Many counts were recorded for this clonotype. The chain couples TRBV10-3 to TRBJ1-2, with D hard to call. The CDR3 loop spans 12 amino acids. V was trimmed by 3 bases and J by 1 base, leaving 3 bases between them. CDR1 and CDR2 (germline): ENHRY, SYGVKD. The CDR3 DNA sequence: TGTGCCATCAGTGACGATAACTATGGCTACACCTTC. It translates to CAISDDNYGYTF.

The chain joins TRBV10-3 to TRBJ1-4; D not certain. Germline V lookup: CDR1 ENHRY, CDR2 SYGVKD. Between the trimmed V and J ends, which lost 3 bases and 8 bases, there was a span of 13 bases. CDR3 length: 14 residues. CDR3 coding DNA: TGTGCCATCAGTGATCAGCGACCTGGGGAAAAACTGTTTTTT. It translates to CAISDQRPGEKLFF.

This clonotype was counted at least ten times. The chain carries TRBV5-1 and TRBJ2-6; 9 nucleotides agree with TRBD1. CDR3 length: 18 residues. CDR1 is SGHRS and CDR2 is YFSETQ in the germline V gene. V lost 4 bases to trimming and J lost 3 bases; unmatched junction nucleotides: 11. The DNA of the CDR3 is TGCGCCAGCAGCCTGAGAGGGGACAGGGCGAATGGGGCCAACGTCCTGACTTTC. It encodes CASSLRGDRANGANVLTF.